Presented here are 32 T cell receptor beta chains from one specimen sequenced in a study of cytomegalovirus exposure and HLA in healthy donors. PCR was performed using 60 Vbeta and 13 Jbeta primers. Some clones are missing from TCRdb's copy, which holds only in-frame ones; the method was immunoSEQ multiplex PCR. In the table there are fewer than 100,000 clones, approximately 76% of which are singletons. Input material: PBMCs. The receptors stem from a middle-aged man in good health and CMV-seronegative.

The chain joins TRBV19 to TRBJ2-7; TRBD1 might be the D (5 bases). Germline values: CDR1 LNHDA, CDR2 SQIVND (reference sequence). The CDR3 is made up of 14 amino acids. The germline V and J ends were trimmed by 2 bases and 7 bases, with 15 bases remaining between them. This CDR3 is CASSIRGREGEQYF. The CDR3, as DNA: TGTGCCAGTAGTATACGCGGCAGGGAAGGGGAGCAGTACTTC.

This rearrangement joins TRBV5-1 to TRBJ2-7; TRBD1 agrees at 9 bases. This CDR3 has 15 amino acids. From germline, CDR1 is SGHRS and CDR2 YFSETQ. Losses at the gene ends were 0 bases for V and 2 bases for J; bases not matched to a gene: 3. The CDR3 sequence is CASSLGGTGPYEQYF. CDR3 sequence (DNA): TGCGCCAGCAGCTTGGGGGGGACAGGGCCCTACGAGCAGTACTTC.

For the CDR3, the DNA is TGTGCCAGCAGCGTAGGTAAAGGGGCAGAGGCTGGAAACACCATATATTTT. Protein sequence: CASSVGKGAEAGNTIYF. The chain couples TRBV9 to TRBJ1-3; a weak D match, TRBD1 (5 bases). The CDR3 is made up of 17 amino acids. Germline-derived CDR1 and CDR2 are SGDLS and YYNGEE. Trimming stripped 0 bases from V and 2 bases from J, with 15 bases between.

The V and J genes are TRBV28 and TRBJ2-5, with 9 bases identical to TRBD1. The J call could be wrong; TRBJ2-7 is a better fit for the DNA end. The CDR3 is 16 amino acids. CDR1 MDHEN and CDR2 SYDVKM come from the germline V gene. CDR3 nucleotides: TGTGCCAGCAGTTCCTCCGGGACAGGGAAAGAGGACGAGCAGTACTTC. Protein: CASSSSGTGKEDEQYF.

The J gene is TRBJ2-3, the V gene TRBV19, with D perhaps matching TRBD2 (5 bases). The V and J ends lost 4 bases and 3 bases respectively, with 14 bases between them. The CDR3 runs 15 residues. Germline lookup yields CDR1 LNHDA and CDR2 SQIVND (reference sequence). This CDR3 is CASSTRGRGTDTQYF. Written as DNA, the CDR3 is TGTGCCAGTAGTACCCGTGGGCGCGGGACAGATACGCAGTATTTT.

The genes are TRBV5-1 and TRBJ2-3; 15 positions match TRBD2. V trimming: 3 bases; J trimming: 3 bases; junction bases outside the gene matches: 2. Germline values: CDR1 SGHRS, CDR2 YFSETQ. This CDR3 comprises 16 residues. CDR3 in amino acids: CASSWGLAGGTDTQYF. In nucleotides, the CDR3 is TGCGCCAGCAGCTGGGGACTAGCGGGGGGAACAGATACGCAGTATTTT.

The chain uses TRBV7-2 and TRBJ2-7; 13 nucleotides agree with TRBD2. This CDR3 comprises 17 residues. Germline V gives CDR1 SGHTA, CDR2 FQGNSA. V shed 5 bases, J shed 2 bases, and the junction held 9 bases outside the gene matches. DNA for the CDR3: TGTGCCAGCAGCCAAGGGACTAGCGGGGTCTCCACCTACGAGCAGTACTTC. It yields the protein CASSQGTSGVSTYEQYF.

J is TRBJ2-5 and V is TRBV15, with 8 bases fitting TRBD2. Germline V gives CDR1 LNHNV, CDR2 YYDKDF (reference sequence). CDR3 length equals 16 residues. With V trimmed by 1 base and J by 0 bases, 4 bases remained unmatched. The CDR3 region is CATSRGVSGNQETQYF. CDR3 nucleotides: TGTGCCACCAGCAGAGGTGTTAGCGGGAACCAAGAGACCCAGTACTTC.

The chain links TRBV5-1 to TRBJ2-7, with 12 positions matching TRBD2. J gave up 2 bases and V 3 bases, and 12 bases lay outside the gene matches. CDR3 length equals 18 residues. Germline V gene sequence: CDR1 SGHRS, CDR2 YFSETQ. CDR3 DNA: TGCGCCAGCAGCTGGATGTACACTAGCGGGGGGACGGCCTACGAGCAGTACTTC. It translates to CASSWMYTSGGTAYEQYF.

The table lists this clone with a few counts. The chain has TRBV10-2 and TRBJ2-5, with D maybe TRBD1 (6 bases). The germline V gene has CDR1 WSHSY and CDR2 SAAADI. The ends were cut back, 11 bases at V and 1 base at J, with 17 bases in the middle. This CDR3 region has 14 residues. Here the CDR3 reads CASQRQQGQETQYF. The CDR3 nucleotides read TGCGCCTCCCAACGGCAACAGGGCCAAGAGACCCAGTACTTC.

The V call is TRBV27, the J call TRBJ2-7, with 7 positions matching TRBD1. In germline, CDR1 is MNHEY, CDR2 SMNVEV (reference sequence). Germline trimming cut 6 bases from V and 4 bases from J; bases unmatched to any gene: 15. The CDR3 extends over 16 amino acids. The CDR3 here is CASSSSYRGSQYEQYF. In DNA, the CDR3 is TGTGCCAGCAGCAGCTCCTACAGGGGCTCGCAGTACGAGCAGTACTTC.

The V and J genes are TRBV18 and TRBJ1-4; a weak D match, TRBD1 (6 bases). Germline loops: CDR1 KGHSH, CDR2 LQKENI. The CDR3 has 14 amino acids. The V gene lost 3 bases and the J gene lost 8 bases, with 13 bases spanning the gap. CDR3 nucleotides: TGTGCCAGCTCACCCCCAGGGGTTAACGAAAAACTGTTTTTT. Its translation: CASSPPGVNEKLFF.

This clone has only one observation. This chain links TRBV5-6 with TRBJ1-5; unclear D gene. The V gene lost 4 bases and the J gene lost 11 bases, with 19 bases spanning the gap. This CDR3 contains 14 residues. The germline CDR1 and CDR2 sequences are SGHDT and YYEEEE. CDR3 region: CASSTSPLDGAQHF. As DNA, the CDR3 is TGTGCCAGCAGCACATCCCCTCTCGACGGGGCCCAGCATTTT.

The V and J genes are TRBV7-9 and TRBJ2-5; 11 bases are shared with TRBD2. V trimming: 2 bases; J trimming: 5 bases; junction bases outside the gene matches: 1. This CDR3 contains 14 residues. Per germline, CDR1 SEHNR and CDR2 FQNEAQ (reference sequence). In DNA, the CDR3 is TGTGCCAGCAGCTTAAGACTAGCGGGGGAGACCCAGTACTTC. Protein product: CASSLRLAGETQYF. Full variable domain (rest looked up from reference TRBV7-9 and TRBJ2-5): DTGVSQNPRHKITKRGQNVTFRCDPISEHNRLYWYRQTLGQGPEFLTYFQNEAQLEKSRLLSDRFSAERPKGSFSTLEIQRTEQGDSAMYLCASSLRLAGETQYFGPGTRLLVL.

This clone showed up just a few times. This sequence joins TRBV4-1 and TRBJ2-7; 8 nucleotides agree with TRBD2. The germline CDR1 and CDR2 sequences are MGHRA and YSYEKL. The CDR3 runs 15 residues. V gave up 5 bases and J gave up 2 bases; unmatched junction bases: 8. CDR3 DNA: TGCGCCAGCAGCGCACCAGGGACTAGTACCTACGAGCAGTACTTC. The encoded protein is CASSAPGTSTYEQYF.

This chain links TRBV19 with TRBJ2-7; tentative D call: TRBD2 (5 bases). CDR3 length: 13 amino acids. The V end was cut by 5 bases, the J end by 7 bases, with 15 bases between. The germline gives CDR1 LNHDA, CDR2 SQIVND (reference sequence). In DNA form, the CDR3 reads TGTGCCAGTAGTGAGTTGGGGTCGGGAGAGCAGTACTTC. This gives the protein CASSELGSGEQYF.

The sample holds one count of this clone. The chain recombines TRBV10-2 with TRBJ1-3; the match to TRBD1 covers 8 bases. Per the germline V gene, CDR1 is WSHSY and CDR2 is SAAADI. The V segment lost 1 base and the J segment 4 bases; nucleotides outside the gene matches: 3. This CDR3 has 15 amino acids. The CDR3 reads CASSEWTGIGNTIYF. In DNA, the CDR3 is TGCGCCAGCAGTGAGTGGACAGGGATCGGAAACACCATATATTTT.

The chain has TRBV7-9 and TRBJ2-7, with D unresolved. Trimming shortened V by 5 bases and J by 4 bases, and 9 bases separated the two germline ends. The CDR3 contains 12 residues. CDR1 and CDR2 from the germline V gene are SEHNR and FQNEAQ (reference sequence). The CDR3 loop reads CASSGTTYEQYF. The CDR3 coding sequence is TGTGCCAGCAGCGGCACAACATACGAGCAGTACTTC.

The chain is built from TRBV4-3 and TRBJ2-3; D might be TRBD2 (5 bases). Trimming pared 1 base from V and 5 bases from J, leaving 10 bases between. From germline, CDR1 is LGHNA and CDR2 YSLEER. This CDR3 region has 14 residues. The CDR3, as DNA: TGCGCCAGCAGCCAAGTCAAAGGGAGAGATACGCAGTATTTT. Encoded protein: CASSQVKGRDTQYF.

The V and J genes are TRBV4-2 and TRBJ2-7; no firm D call. V lost 0 bases and J lost 1, with 7 bases in between. This CDR3 spans 14 amino acids. Germline V gene data show CDR1 as LGHNA and CDR2 as YNFKEQ. CDR3 nucleotide sequence: TGTGCCAGCAGCCAAGATGGGCGATCCTACGAGCAGTACTTC. This gives the protein CASSQDGRSYEQYF.

The table lists this clone with a count of one. The V gene is TRBV6-1, the J gene TRBJ2-1; 7 bases match TRBD2. Trimming at V came to 2 bases and at J to 9 bases, leaving 13 bases not matched to a gene. The CDR3 is 16 residues long. Germline CDR1 and CDR2: MNHNS and SASEGT. The CDR3 nucleotides are TGTGCCAGCAGTGAATGGACCAGCGGGAAGTCATCTGAGCAGTTCTTC. This sequence encodes CASSEWTSGKSSEQFF.

The rearrangement uses TRBV28 and TRBJ1-1; D is ambiguous. The V gene's germline CDR1 is MDHEN and CDR2 SYDVKM. The CDR3 covers 14 residues. V dropped 6 bases and J dropped 5 bases, with 16 bases sitting between them. CDR3 DNA: TGTGCCAGCAGCCCCTTATCCCCGAGGACTGAAGCTTTCTTT. It encodes CASSPLSPRTEAFF.

The rearrangement joins TRBV6-5 to TRBJ1-4; perhaps TRBD1 as D (6 bases). Germline V CDR1 and CDR2: MNHEY, SVGAGI. The CDR3 has 15 amino acids. V lost 5 bases and J 4 bases, leaving 14 bases between the germline ends. The CDR3 DNA follows: TGTGCCAGCAGTCAAACCGGGACAAGTAATGAAAAACTGTTTTTT. This encodes CASSQTGTSNEKLFF.

This chain connects TRBV2 to TRBJ2-3; 12 bases line up with TRBD2. V lost 3 bases, J lost 1 base, and 2 bases stayed unmatched. The CDR3 is 16 residues long. The germline V gene has CDR1 SNHLY and CDR2 FYNNEI. CDR3 nucleotide sequence: TGTGCCAGCAGTGACCGGACTAGCGGGGGCACAGATACGCAGTATTTT. Translating gives CASSDRTSGGTDTQYF.

The chain couples TRBV10-3 to TRBJ2-7; 7 bases agree with TRBD1. Germline V gene data show CDR1 as ENHRY and CDR2 as SYGVKD. The CDR3 totals 14 residues. Trimming at V came to 7 bases and at J to 6 bases, leaving 12 bases not matched to a gene. The CDR3 region is CAINRDRERSEQYF. CDR3 nucleotides: TGTGCCATCAACCGTGACAGGGAAAGGAGCGAGCAGTACTTC.

This chain links TRBV7-2 with TRBJ1-2, with 7 bases identical to TRBD1. Germline V gene lookup returns CDR1 SGHTA and CDR2 FQGNSA. The CDR3 totals 14 residues. With V trimmed by 2 bases and J by 6 bases, 6 bases remained unmatched. The CDR3 here is CASSLLVGGHGYTF. The CDR3 DNA sequence: TGTGCCAGCAGCTTATTGGTAGGGGGCCATGGCTACACCTTC.

V and J are TRBV5-5 and TRBJ2-1; 9 bases are shared with TRBD2. J gave up 2 bases and V 4 bases, and 13 bases lay outside the gene matches. The germline V gene has CDR1 SGHKS and CDR2 YYEKEE (reference sequence). The CDR3 consists of 18 residues. CDR3 region: CASSRGGPSGTTYNEQFF. The DNA of the CDR3 is TGTGCCAGCAGCCGCGGGGGTCCTAGCGGGACGACCTACAATGAGCAGTTCTTC.

The chain combines TRBV5-5 with TRBJ2-5; 9 bases fit TRBD1. The J call may not be correct, given that the DNA end is closer to TRBJ2-7. The CDR3 spans 14 residues. Germline CDR1 SGHKS, CDR2 YYEKEE (reference sequence). The CDR3 DNA sequence: TGTGCCAGCAGCTTCGGACAGGGGAACTACGAGCAGTACTTC. This translates into CASSFGQGNYEQYF.

This clone was observed once. The V and J genes are TRBV30 and TRBJ1-5; 7 nucleotides align to TRBD1. CDR3 size: 13 residues. The J segment lost 6 bases and the V segment lost 1 base, leaving 3 bases of the junction unmatched. Germline V gene lookup returns CDR1 GTSNPN and CDR2 SVGIG (reference sequence). The CDR3 DNA sequence: TGTGCCTGGAGTGGAGGGGGCGGTCAGCCCCAGCATTTT. Translation: CAWSGGGGQPQHF. Complete variable domain (other parts from reference TRBV30 and TRBJ1-5): SQTIHQWPATLVQPVGSPLSLECTVEGTSNPNLYWYRQAAGRGLQLLFYSVGIGQISSEVPQNLSASRPQDRQFILSSKKLLLSDSGFYLCAWSGGGGQPQHFGDGTRLSIL.

The V and J genes are TRBV4-3 and TRBJ2-1; D ambiguous. V lost 1 base and J 4 bases, leaving 11 bases between the germline ends. The CDR3 has 15 amino acids. Germline assignment: CDR1 LGHNA and CDR2 YSLEER. The CDR3 is CASSQVIRGYNEQFF. In nucleotides, the CDR3 is TGCGCCAGCAGCCAAGTAATCCGCGGTTACAATGAGCAGTTCTTC.

This clone appeared a few times. The chain recombines TRBV5-1 with TRBJ1-1; a possible D gene is TRBD1 (6 bases). This CDR3 has 15 residues. The V gene's germline CDR1 is SGHRS and CDR2 YFSETQ. The germline V and J ends were trimmed by 5 bases and 5 bases, with 19 bases remaining between them. The CDR3 here is CASSKGGGAGTEAFF. The CDR3 DNA reads TGCGCCAGCAGTAAAGGGGGTGGGGCTGGGACTGAAGCTTTCTTT.

This clone appeared once. The chain employs TRBV19 and TRBJ2-7; TRBD1 matches at 9 bases. V gave up 5 bases and J gave up 3 bases; unmatched junction bases: 8. The CDR3 has 15 residues. Germline CDR1 and CDR2: LNHDA and SQIVND (reference sequence). CDR3 bases: TGTGCCAGTAGTTGGGGTCGGGGACAGGGCTACGAGCAGTACTTC. Protein sequence: CASSWGRGQGYEQYF.